A selection of T cell receptor beta chains follows, all from one sample in a study of CD8 T cells in ankylosing spondylitis. TCRdb reanalysed the 5' RACE reads using MiXCR and keeps one entry per CDR3 protein. The table includes 200,000 to 300,000 distinct CDR3 sequences, more than 9% detected once. The specimen was blood, either unsorted or a sorted T cell fraction (not recorded which). The receptors come from a male donor with ankylosing spondylitis or in good health (not recorded which). The CDR3 runs from the conserved cysteine through the conserved F or W. A D gene is named only where the DNA matches it firmly. The size entry gives once, few, many, or a class for an expanded clone.

clone size	V gene	J gene	D gene	CDR3 protein	CDR3 DNA
once	TRBV28	TRBJ2-7	.	CAMGPRLRSYEQYF	TGTGCCATGGGCCCCCGGCTCCGCTCCTACGAGCAGTACTTC
many	TRBV12-3/TRBV12-4	TRBJ2-5	TRBD2	CASRTLASGRAHF	TGTGCCAGCAGAACCCTTGCTAGCGGGAGGGCTCACTTC
many	TRBV3-1	TRBJ2-2	.	CASSFGLQGLGGELFF	TGTGCCAGCAGTTTCGGACTCCAGGGGCTCGGCGGGGAGCTGTTTTTT
many	TRBV3-1	TRBJ1-1	TRBD1	CASSQPFRGSLTEAFF	TGTGCCAGCAGCCAACCTTTCAGGGGGTCCCTCACTGAAGCTTTCTTT
many	TRBV5-1	TRBJ1-2	.	CASSPGQSLPGYTF	TGCGCCAGCAGCCCCGGACAGAGTCTTCCTGGCTACACCTTC
few	TRBV3-1	TRBJ2-1	TRBD2	CASSPGTSGSYKQFF	TGTGCCAGCTCGCCCGGGACTAGCGGGAGTTACAAGCAGTTCTTC
many	TRBV5-1	TRBJ2-7	TRBD2	CASSPARGSGTYEQYF	TGCGCCAGCAGCCCGGCGCGGGGTAGCGGGACCTACGAGCAGTACTTC
many	TRBV9	TRBJ2-3	.	CASSENTDTQYF	TGTGCCAGCAGCGAGAACACAGATACGCAGTATTTT
many	TRBV12-3/TRBV12-4	TRBJ1-1	.	CASSLATFGSEAFF	TGTGCCAGCAGTTTGGCGACATTTGGGAGTGAAGCTTTCTTT
many	TRBV20-1	TRBJ1-4	.	CSAPQGPGEKLFF	TGCAGTGCTCCTCAGGGACCGGGTGAAAAACTGTTTTTT
many	TRBV15	TRBJ2-4	.	CATSTGGVDKNIQYF	TGTGCCACCAGCACTGGGGGAGTGGACAAAAACATTCAGTACTTC
few	TRBV5-1	TRBJ1-1	.	CASSLDSSFSNTEAFF	TGCGCCAGCAGCTTGGATTCGAGTTTTTCGAACACTGAAGCTTTCTTT
many	TRBV14	TRBJ1-3	.	CASSQAPPYHELSGNTIYF	TGTGCCAGCAGCCAAGCCCCACCGTATCACGAACTCTCTGGAAACACCATATATTTT